This T cell receptor beta chain was observed in a study of blood T cell repertoires in COVID-19 (dated by TCRdb to about 2020). As for the study more broadly: Samples covering the acute and convalescent phases of COVID-19 were provided by collaborators in the United States, Italy and Spain. The material from the prospective study consisted of cDNA or gDNA derived from T cells, B-cell-depleted T cells, or PBMCs. Deeply sampled blood TCRbeta repertoires from subjects exposed to, actively infected with, or recovered from COVID-19 were included in the dataset. The repertoires were made available in a free public database intended to serve as a resource for research on the immune response to SARS-CoV-2. The samples were drawn from the first 160 participants of the ongoing ImmuneRACE study and from 1,254 subjects provided by 6 global collaborators. Nearly every sample came with metadata listing a de-identified subject ID, COVID-19 status, age in years and sex. Where available, HLA class I and class II types were obtained from metadata supplied by the sample provider rather than from assay-based typing.

In this sample, this clone turned up once. Its antigen remains undetermined. The input lacks base qualities; no much larger clone sits a single base away. The paper as a whole reports these results and caveats: How much clinical and demographic metadata was included differed by source and by participant, and the metadata was provided uncurated.

The immunoSEQ Assay, a bias-controlled multiplex PCR, was used to amplify TCRbeta CDR3 regions from genomic DNA. Regarding the original processing steps: The number of nucleated cells in each sample was estimated by amplification of reference gene primers within the assay. Sequence reads were collapsed and filtered to measure the absolute abundance of every unique TCRbeta CDR3 rearrangement. For each sample, productive Simpson clonality was calculated as the square root of Simpson's diversity index over productive rearrangements. TCRdb took over this immuneACCESS table, retaining in-frame rearrangements with V and J assigned. Such tables are incomplete; in checked studies, under half of the missing clones stem from an unresolved V gene, and the remainder is unexplained. That table furnishes V, J and clone size, whereas the DNA furnished D and trimming. The sample table holds 200,000 to 250,000 clones, of which about 85% were seen once. The top ten clones comprise 3% to 3.5% of the sample.

Each collaborating institution followed its own protocols to collect whole blood in K2EDTA tubes. For TCRbeta analysis, collaborators shipped samples in one of three forms: frozen whole blood, isolated PBMCs, or DNA extracted from either of those sample types. CDR3 length: 13 amino acids, cysteine to phenylalanine. Only CDR3 DNA is held: 39 bases, read in frame from base 1. Trimming costs V 4 bases and J 3 bases, and their ends lie 9 bases apart. CDR1 and CDR2, per the germline V gene, are SGDLS and YYNGEE. Sequencing used peripheral blood. The rearrangement combines TRBV9 with TRBJ2-3; TRBD1 could be the D gene, as 5 bases match. The sequence was collected from a man between 18 and 35 years old with active or convalescent COVID-19. The DNA sequence is as follows: TGTGCCAGCAGCCAGTACAGGACAGATACGCAGTATTTT. Protein translation: CASSQYRTDTQYF.